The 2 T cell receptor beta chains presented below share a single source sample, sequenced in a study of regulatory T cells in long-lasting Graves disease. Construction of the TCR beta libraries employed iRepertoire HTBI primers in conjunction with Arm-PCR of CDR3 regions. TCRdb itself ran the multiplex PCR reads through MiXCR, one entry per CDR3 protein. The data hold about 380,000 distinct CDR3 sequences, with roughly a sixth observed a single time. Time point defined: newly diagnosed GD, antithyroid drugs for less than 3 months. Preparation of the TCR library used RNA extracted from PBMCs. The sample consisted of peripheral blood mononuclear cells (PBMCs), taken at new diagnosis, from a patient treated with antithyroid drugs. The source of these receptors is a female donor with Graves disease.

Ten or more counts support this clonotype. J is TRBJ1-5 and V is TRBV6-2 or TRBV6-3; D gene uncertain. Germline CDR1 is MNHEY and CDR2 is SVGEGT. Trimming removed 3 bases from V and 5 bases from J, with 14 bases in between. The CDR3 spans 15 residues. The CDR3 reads CASSYRRQKDQPQHF. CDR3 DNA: TGTGCCAGCAGTTATAGGAGGCAGAAAGATCAGCCCCAGCATTTT.

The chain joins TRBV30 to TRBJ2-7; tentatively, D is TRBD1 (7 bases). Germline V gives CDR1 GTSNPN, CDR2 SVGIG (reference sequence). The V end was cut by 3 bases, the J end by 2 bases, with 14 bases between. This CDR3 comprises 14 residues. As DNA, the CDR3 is TGTGCCTGGAGGGAGGGGGGACAGACCTACGAGCAGTACTTC. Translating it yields CAWREGGQTYEQYF.